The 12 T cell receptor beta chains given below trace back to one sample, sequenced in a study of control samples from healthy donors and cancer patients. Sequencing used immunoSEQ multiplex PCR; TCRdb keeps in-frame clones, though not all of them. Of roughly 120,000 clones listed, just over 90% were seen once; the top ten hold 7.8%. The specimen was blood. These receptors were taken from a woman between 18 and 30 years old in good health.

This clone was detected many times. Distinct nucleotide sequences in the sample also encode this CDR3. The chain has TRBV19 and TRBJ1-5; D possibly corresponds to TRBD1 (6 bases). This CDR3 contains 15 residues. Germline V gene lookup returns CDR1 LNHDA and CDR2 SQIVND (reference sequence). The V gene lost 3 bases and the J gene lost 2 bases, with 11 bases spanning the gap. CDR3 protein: CASSIGYRGNQPQHF. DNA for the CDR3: TGTGCCAGTAGTATTGGTTACAGGGGCAATCAGCCCCAGCATTTT. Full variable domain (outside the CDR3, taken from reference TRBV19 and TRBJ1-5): DGGITQSPKYLFRKEGQNVTLSCEQNLNHDAMYWYRQDPGQGLRLIYYSQIVNDFQKGDIAEGYSVSREKKESFPLTVTSAQKNPTAFYLCASSIGYRGNQPQHFGDGTRLSIL.

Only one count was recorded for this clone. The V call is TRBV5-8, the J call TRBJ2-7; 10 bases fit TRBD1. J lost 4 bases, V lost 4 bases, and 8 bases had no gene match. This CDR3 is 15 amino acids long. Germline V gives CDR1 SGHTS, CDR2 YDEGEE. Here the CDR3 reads CASSQGTGVEYEQYF. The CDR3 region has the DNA TGTGCCAGCAGCCAAGGGACAGGGGTAGAGTACGAGCAGTACTTC.

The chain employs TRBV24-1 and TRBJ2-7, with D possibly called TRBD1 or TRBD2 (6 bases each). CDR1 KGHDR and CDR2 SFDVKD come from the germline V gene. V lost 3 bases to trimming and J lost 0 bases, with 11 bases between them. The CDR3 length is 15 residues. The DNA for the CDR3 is TGTGCCACCAGTGATCGGGGGCTGAGCTCCTACGAGCAGTACTTC. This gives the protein CATSDRGLSSYEQYF.

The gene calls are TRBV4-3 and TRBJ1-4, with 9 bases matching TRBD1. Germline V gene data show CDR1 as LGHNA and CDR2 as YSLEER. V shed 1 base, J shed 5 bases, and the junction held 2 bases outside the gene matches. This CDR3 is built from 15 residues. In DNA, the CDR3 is TGCGCCAGCAGCCAAGGGGGACAGGGAAATGAAAAACTGTTTTTT. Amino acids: CASSQGGQGNEKLFF.

CDR3 protein: CATSVLANVHEQYF. CDR3 DNA: TGTGCCACCAGTGTGCTAGCAAACGTCCACGAGCAGTACTTC. The rearrangement uses TRBV24-1 and TRBJ2-7; TRBD2 is a possible D gene (5 bases). Looked up from germline, CDR1 is KGHDR and CDR2 is SFDVKD. Trimming stripped 5 bases from V and 5 bases from J, with 15 bases between. The CDR3 is made up of 14 amino acids.

The CDR3 sequence: CASSGTRGTDTQYF. The CDR3 DNA follows: TGTGCCAGCAGTGGCACCCGAGGGACAGATACGCAGTATTTT. V is TRBV2 and J is TRBJ2-3; D may be TRBD2 (5 bases). Deletions cut 4 bases from V and 3 bases from J, with 11 bases between. CDR1 and CDR2 from the germline V gene are SNHLY and FYNNEI. The length of the CDR3 is 14 residues.

In DNA, the CDR3 is TGCGCCAGCAGCCAAGAAATCGTAGGAAGCCCGCCCTACAATGAGCAGTTCTTC. Protein: CASSQEIVGSPPYNEQFF. The rearrangement joins TRBV4-3 to TRBJ2-1; D unclear. Germline V gives CDR1 LGHNA, CDR2 YSLEER. V lost 0 bases and J lost 2, with 17 bases in between. The CDR3 length is 18 residues.

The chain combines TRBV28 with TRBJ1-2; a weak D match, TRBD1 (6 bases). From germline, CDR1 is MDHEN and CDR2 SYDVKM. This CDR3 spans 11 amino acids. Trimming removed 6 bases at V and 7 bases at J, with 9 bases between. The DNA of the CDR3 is TGTGCCAGCAGCGGGGGCGGTGGCTACACCTTC. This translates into CASSGGGGYTF.

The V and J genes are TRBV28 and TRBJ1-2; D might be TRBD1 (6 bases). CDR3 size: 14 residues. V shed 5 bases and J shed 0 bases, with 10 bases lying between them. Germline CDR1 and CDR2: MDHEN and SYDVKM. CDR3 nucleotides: TGTGCCAGCAGTGCAGGGGACGCTAACTATGGCTACACCTTC. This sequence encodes CASSAGDANYGYTF.

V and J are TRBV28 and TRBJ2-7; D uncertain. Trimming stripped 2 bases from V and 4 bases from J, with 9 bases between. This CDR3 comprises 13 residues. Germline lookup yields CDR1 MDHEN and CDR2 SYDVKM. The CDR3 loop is CASSLLRLYEQYF. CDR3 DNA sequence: TGTGCCAGCAGTTTACTTAGGCTTTACGAGCAGTACTTC.

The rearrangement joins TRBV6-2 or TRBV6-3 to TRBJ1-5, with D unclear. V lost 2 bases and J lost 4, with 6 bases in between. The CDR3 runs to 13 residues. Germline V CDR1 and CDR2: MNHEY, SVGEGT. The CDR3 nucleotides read TGTGCCAGCAGTTACGGGTATAATCAGCCCCAGCATTTT. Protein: CASSYGYNQPQHF.

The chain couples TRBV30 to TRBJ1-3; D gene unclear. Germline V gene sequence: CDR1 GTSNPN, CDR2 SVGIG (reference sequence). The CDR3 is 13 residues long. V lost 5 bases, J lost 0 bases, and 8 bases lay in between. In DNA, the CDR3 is TGTGCCTGGGGGATAAACTCTGGAAACACCATATATTTT. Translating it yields CAWGINSGNTIYF.